The next 11 T cell receptor beta chains were all read from a single sample in a study of blood T cell repertoires in COVID-19. Data came from immunoSEQ multiplex PCR; TCRdb stores just in-frame clones and leaves some out. The sample has roughly 380,000 clones, about 92% seen once. Sequencing used peripheral blood. The receptors were sampled from a woman between 55 and 75 years old with COVID-19, enrolled during active disease.

The chain couples TRBV16 to TRBJ2-2, with 9 bases fitting TRBD1. This CDR3 has 17 amino acids. The germline CDR1 and CDR2 sequences are KGHSY and FQNENV. The J segment lost 5 bases and the V segment lost 1 base, leaving 8 bases of the junction unmatched. CDR3 coding DNA: TGTGCCAGCAGCCAATGGGCCGGGACAGGGATGACCGGGGAGCTGTTTTTT. As protein: CASSQWAGTGMTGELFF.

The chain couples TRBV28 to TRBJ1-2, with 8 bases matching TRBD1. The V and J ends lost 5 bases and 4 bases, in that order; junction bases with no gene match: 18. Germline CDR1 MDHEN, CDR2 SYDVKM. The CDR3 has 18 amino acids. The CDR3 DNA sequence: TGTGCCAGCAGTGTCCCCGGGACAGGAAATCCTATGGCCTATGGCTACACCTTC. This gives the protein CASSVPGTGNPMAYGYTF.

This clone was recorded only once. CDR3 DNA: TGTGCCAGCAGCGTTCCGGGAAAGCGTTATGGCTACACCTTC. It yields the protein CASSVPGKRYGYTF. V gene TRBV7-9 combines with J gene TRBJ1-2; no reliable D call. CDR3 size: 14 residues. Trimming stripped 5 bases from V and 5 bases from J, with 15 bases between. The V gene's germline CDR1 is SEHNR and CDR2 FQNEAQ (reference sequence). Drawing the rest from reference TRBV7-9 and TRBJ1-2, the complete variable domain is DTGVSQNPRHKITKRGQNVTFRCDPISEHNRLYWYRQTLGQGPEFLTYFQNEAQLEKSRLLSDRFSAERPKGSFSTLEIQRTEQGDSAMYLCASSVPGKRYGYTFGSGTRLTVV.

The rearrangement uses TRBV28 and TRBJ1-3, with a possible D match to TRBD1 (5 bases). This CDR3 contains 14 residues. Per germline, CDR1 MDHEN and CDR2 SYDVKM. V shed 3 bases and J shed 4 bases, with 10 bases lying between them. CDR3 in amino acids: CASSLEGHGNTIYF. The CDR3 DNA is TGTGCCAGCAGTTTGGAGGGGCACGGAAACACCATATATTTT.

In DNA, the CDR3 is TGTGCCAGCAGCTGGGCGTCAGGGGTTAGGACTGAAGCTTTCTTT. Protein: CASSWASGVRTEAFF. The J gene is TRBJ1-1, the V gene TRBV11-2, with a tentative D call TRBD1 (6 bases). The germline V gene has CDR1 SGHAT and CDR2 FQNNGV. The CDR3 has 15 residues. The V and J ends lost 4 bases and 5 bases respectively, with 17 bases between them. The entire variable domain, with the rest obtained from reference TRBV11-2 and TRBJ1-1, is as follows: EAGVAQSPRYKIIEKRQSVAFWCNPISGHATLYWYQQILGQGPKLLIQFQNNGVVDDSQLPKDRFSAERLKGVDSTLKIQPAKLEDSAVYLCASSWASGVRTEAFFGQGTRLTVV.

The rearrangement links TRBV30 to TRBJ2-7; D uncertain. This CDR3 has 17 residues. The germline V gene encodes CDR1 GTSNPN and CDR2 SVGIG (reference sequence). Trimming took off 3 bases at V and 4 bases at J, with 25 bases between the two ends. CDR3 nucleotides: TGTGCCTGGAGCAAACCGAAACGTGGGCAGATCCGTTACGAGCAGTACTTC. Protein product: CAWSKPKRGQIRYEQYF.

This sequence joins TRBV6-5 and TRBJ2-1; 7 positions match TRBD1. CDR3 size: 15 residues. V shed 5 bases, J shed 2 bases, and the junction held 6 bases outside the gene matches. CDR1 and CDR2 from the germline V gene are MNHEY and SVGAGI. The CDR3 loop is CASSPGGSPYNEQFF. CDR3 nucleotides: TGTGCCAGCAGTCCAGGGGGTAGTCCCTACAATGAGCAGTTCTTC.

This clone turned up a few times. The rearrangement links TRBV6-1 to TRBJ1-5; 7 bases are a match to TRBD1. The germline CDR1 and CDR2 sequences are MNHNS and SASEGT. After removal of 3 bases from V and 5 bases from J, the junction contained 4 bases not matched to a gene. The CDR3 extends over 14 amino acids. The CDR3 sequence: CASSDQGVHQPQHF. CDR3 bases: TGTGCCAGCAGTGACCAGGGGGTCCATCAGCCCCAGCATTTT.

The rearrangement links TRBV30 to TRBJ2-1, with TRBD2 identical over 8 bases. The CDR3 sequence is 17 residues long. V dropped 0 bases and J dropped 0; count of bases not matched to a gene: 7. Germline V gives CDR1 GTSNPN, CDR2 SVGIG (reference sequence). Here the CDR3 DNA reads TGTGCCTGGAGTGTGTCTGCGGGGGGATTCTCCTACAATGAGCAGTTCTTC. Translated, it gives CAWSVSAGGFSYNEQFF.

V usage is TRBV3-1 (or the pseudogene TRBV3-2) and J usage is TRBJ2-3; TRBD1 agrees at 7 bases. Trimming cost V 5 bases and J 2 bases; bases outside gene matches: 13. Per the germline V gene, CDR1 is LGHDT and CDR2 is YNNKEL (reference sequence). The CDR3 runs 17 residues. The CDR3 DNA follows: TGTGCCAGCAGCTTTAAAAACCGGGACAGTTTCACAGATACGCAGTATTTT. Translation: CASSFKNRDSFTDTQYF.

The V gene is TRBV30, the J gene TRBJ1-2, with unresolved D. Per germline, CDR1 GTSNPN and CDR2 SVGIG (reference sequence). The CDR3 runs 12 residues. The V gene lost 7 bases and the J gene lost 5 bases, with 14 bases spanning the gap. CDR3 region: CASEPDQYGYTF. CDR3 sequence (DNA): TGTGCCTCCGAACCAGATCAGTATGGCTACACCTTC. Full variable domain (missing parts from reference TRBV30 and TRBJ1-2): SQTIHQWPATLVQPVGSPLSLECTVEGTSNPNLYWYRQAAGRGLQLLFYSVGIGQISSEVPQNLSASRPQDRQFILSSKKLLLSDSGFYLCASEPDQYGYTFGSGTRLTVV.